Below are 8 T cell receptor beta chains sequenced from a single sample in a study of T cell changes during pregnancy in multiple sclerosis. TCRdb's table, derived via immunoSEQ multiplex PCR, lists solely in-frame clones and lacks some. The top ten clones hold approximately 0.45% of a sample with approximately 130,000 clones, about 96% of them seen once. The sample in question was peripheral blood, obtained after pregnancy. The source of these receptors is a female donor with multiple sclerosis, enrolled in a pregnancy study.

The gene calls are TRBV5-1 and TRBJ2-7; tentative D call: TRBD2 (6 bases). This CDR3 is 14 amino acids long. V gave up 7 bases and J gave up 0 bases, with 14 bases separating them. Germline V gene sequence: CDR1 SGHRS, CDR2 YFSETQ. The CDR3 DNA reads TGCGCCAGCCGCCGGGACTTTTACTCCTACGAGCAGTACTTC. Its protein is CASRRDFYSYEQYF.

The rearrangement joins TRBV19 to TRBJ1-5; weak D call: TRBD1 (5 bases). There are 16 residues in the CDR3. V gave up 6 bases and J gave up 6 bases, with 21 bases separating them. Germline V gives CDR1 LNHDA, CDR2 SQIVND (reference sequence). The CDR3 DNA sequence: TGTGCCAGTAGCCCATGGGGGGGTCCGGCGGGTCAGCCCCAGCATTTT. Translated, it gives CASSPWGGPAGQPQHF.

The rearrangement uses TRBV2 and TRBJ2-7, with 9 bases identical to TRBD2. V gave up 7 bases and J gave up 4 bases; unmatched junction bases: 2. The CDR3 has 12 amino acids. Germline assignment: CDR1 SNHLY and CDR2 FYNNEI. CDR3 nucleotide sequence: TGTGCCAGCATCAGCGGGGGGTACGAGCAGTACTTC. Translated: CASISGGYEQYF.

As DNA, the CDR3 is TGCGCCAGCAGCTATATAGCGGGAGGGCCCTCCTACGAGCAGTACTTC. Its translation is CASSYIAGGPSYEQYF. This chain connects TRBV5-1 to TRBJ2-7; 11 bases match TRBD2. The CDR3 has 16 amino acids. V lost 3 bases to trimming and J lost 0 bases; unmatched junction nucleotides: 5. Germline V lookup: CDR1 SGHRS, CDR2 YFSETQ.

The CDR3 sequence: CASSPLSGKPSTGELFF. CDR3 DNA sequence: TGTGCCAGCTCACCTCTTAGCGGGAAACCCTCCACCGGGGAGCTGTTTTTT. The rearrangement uses TRBV18 and TRBJ2-2; 8 bases line up with TRBD2. Germline V CDR1 and CDR2: KGHSH, LQKENI. V trimming: 3 bases; J trimming: 4 bases; junction bases outside the gene matches: 10. The CDR3 contains 17 residues.

The chain couples TRBV28 to TRBJ2-2, with a weak D call TRBD1 (6 bases). Trimming took 5 bases from V and 5 from J, leaving 18 bases between them. The length of the CDR3 is 16 residues. Germline-derived CDR1 and CDR2 are MDHEN and SYDVKM. The CDR3 is CASSRPTTGMTGELFF. The CDR3 DNA sequence: TGTGCCAGCAGTCGCCCCACCACAGGGATGACCGGGGAGCTGTTTTTT.

This chain joins TRBV19 and TRBJ2-7; 10 positions agree with TRBD1. V was clipped by 6 bases and J by 3 bases; unmatched bases: 5. From germline, CDR1 is LNHDA and CDR2 SQIVND (reference sequence). CDR3 length: 14 amino acids. The CDR3 here is CASRGTGERYEQYF. DNA for the CDR3: TGTGCCAGTAGGGGGACAGGGGAGCGCTACGAGCAGTACTTC.

The chain recombines TRBV27 with TRBJ2-7; D may be TRBD1 (5 bases). Germline V gene data show CDR1 as MNHEY and CDR2 as SMNVEV (reference sequence). V shed 8 bases and J shed 1 base, with 12 bases lying between them. The CDR3 contains 13 residues. The CDR3 reads CASGNRGSYEQYF. The CDR3 DNA sequence: TGTGCCAGCGGAAATAGGGGTTCCTACGAGCAGTACTTC.